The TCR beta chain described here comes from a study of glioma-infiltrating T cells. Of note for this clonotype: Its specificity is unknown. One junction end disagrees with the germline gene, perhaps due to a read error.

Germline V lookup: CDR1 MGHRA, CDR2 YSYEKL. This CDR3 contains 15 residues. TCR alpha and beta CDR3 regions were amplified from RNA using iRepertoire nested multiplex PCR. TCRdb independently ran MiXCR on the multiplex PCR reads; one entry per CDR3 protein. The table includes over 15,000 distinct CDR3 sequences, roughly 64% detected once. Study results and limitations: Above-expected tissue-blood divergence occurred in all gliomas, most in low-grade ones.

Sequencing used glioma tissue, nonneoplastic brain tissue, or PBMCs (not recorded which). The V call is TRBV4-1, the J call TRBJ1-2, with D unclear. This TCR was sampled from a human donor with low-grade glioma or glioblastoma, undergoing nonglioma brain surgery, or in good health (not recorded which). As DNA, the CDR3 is TGCGCGAGCAGCCAATCCGGGATCCCTTGGTATGGCTACACCTTC. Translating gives CASSQSGIPWYGYTF.